This T cell receptor beta chain is drawn from a study of technical replicates of blood from a handful of donors. The CDR3 has 13 amino acids. Germline V gene lookup returns CDR1 PRHDT and CDR2 FYEKMQ (reference sequence). The V and J ends lost 5 bases and 3 bases respectively, with 10 bases between them. Assay: immunoSEQ multiplex PCR; the TCRdb copy retains only in-frame clones and omits some. The table has 75,000 to 85,000 clones, roughly four fifths seen once. This clonotype originated in a human donor in good health. Some clones in this sample may be carry-over from other donors' samples. J is TRBJ1-1 and V is TRBV13; D unclear. The sample consisted of PBMCs. Here the CDR3 reads CASSRRVDTEAFF. In nucleotides, the CDR3 is TGTGCCAGCAGCCGGCGGGTTGACACTGAAGCTTTCTTT.